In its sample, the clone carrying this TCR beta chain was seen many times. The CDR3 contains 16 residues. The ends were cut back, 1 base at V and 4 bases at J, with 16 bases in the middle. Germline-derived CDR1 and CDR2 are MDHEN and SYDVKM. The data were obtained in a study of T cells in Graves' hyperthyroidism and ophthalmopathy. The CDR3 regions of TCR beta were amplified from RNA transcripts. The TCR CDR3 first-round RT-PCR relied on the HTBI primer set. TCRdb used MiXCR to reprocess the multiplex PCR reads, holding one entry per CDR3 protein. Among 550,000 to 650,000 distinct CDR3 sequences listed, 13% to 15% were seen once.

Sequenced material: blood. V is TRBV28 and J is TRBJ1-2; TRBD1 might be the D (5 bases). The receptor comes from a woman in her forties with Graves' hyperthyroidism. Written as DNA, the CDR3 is TGTGCCAGCAGTTTATTCGCCGGGGGGGGATTCTATGGCTACACCTTC. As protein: CASSLFAGGGFYGYTF.